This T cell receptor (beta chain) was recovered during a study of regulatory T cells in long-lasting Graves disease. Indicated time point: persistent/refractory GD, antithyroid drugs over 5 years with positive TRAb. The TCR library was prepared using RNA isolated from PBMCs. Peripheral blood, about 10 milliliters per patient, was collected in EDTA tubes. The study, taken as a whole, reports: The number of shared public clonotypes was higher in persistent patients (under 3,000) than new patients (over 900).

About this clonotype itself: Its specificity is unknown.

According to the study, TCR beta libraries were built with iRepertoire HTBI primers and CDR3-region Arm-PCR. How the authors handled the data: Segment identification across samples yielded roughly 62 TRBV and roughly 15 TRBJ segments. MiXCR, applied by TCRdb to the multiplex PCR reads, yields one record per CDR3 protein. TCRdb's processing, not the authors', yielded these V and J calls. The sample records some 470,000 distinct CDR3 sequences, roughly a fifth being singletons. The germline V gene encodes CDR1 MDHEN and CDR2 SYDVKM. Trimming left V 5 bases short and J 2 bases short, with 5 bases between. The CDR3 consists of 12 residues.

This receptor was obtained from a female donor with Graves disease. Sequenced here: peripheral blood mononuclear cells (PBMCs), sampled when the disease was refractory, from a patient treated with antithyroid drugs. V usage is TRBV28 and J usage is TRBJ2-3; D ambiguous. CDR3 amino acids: CASSAYTDTQYF. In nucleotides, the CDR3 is TGTGCCAGCAGTGCGTACACAGATACGCAGTATTTT.